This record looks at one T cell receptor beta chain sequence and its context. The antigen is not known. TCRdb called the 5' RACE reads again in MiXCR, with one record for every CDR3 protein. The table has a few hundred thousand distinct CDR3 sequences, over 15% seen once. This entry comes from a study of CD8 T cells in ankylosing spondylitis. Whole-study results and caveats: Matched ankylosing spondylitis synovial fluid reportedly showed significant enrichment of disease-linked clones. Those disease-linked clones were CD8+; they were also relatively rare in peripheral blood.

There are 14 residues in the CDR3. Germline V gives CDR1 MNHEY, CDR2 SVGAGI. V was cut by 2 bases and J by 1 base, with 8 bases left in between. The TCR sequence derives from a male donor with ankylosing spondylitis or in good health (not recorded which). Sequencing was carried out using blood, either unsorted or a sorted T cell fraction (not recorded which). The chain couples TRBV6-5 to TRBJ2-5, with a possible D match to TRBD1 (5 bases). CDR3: CASSYGHGQETQYF. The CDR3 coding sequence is TGTGCCAGCAGTTACGGACACGGCCAAGAGACCCAGTACTTC.